Each of the 9 T cell receptor beta chains below was sequenced from the same sample in a study of control samples from healthy donors and cancer patients. Profiling relied on immunoSEQ multiplex PCR, and the TCRdb table lists in-frame clones only, not all of them. The table shows some 150,000 clones, with roughly 94% occurring only once. The sample taken for sequencing was PBMCs. The receptor set was obtained from a man aged 60-69 years with colorectal cancer.

The chain links TRBV30 to TRBJ1-1; 9 bases agree with TRBD1. Germline V gene lookup returns CDR1 GTSNPN and CDR2 SVGIG (reference sequence). J was trimmed by 4 bases and V by 8 bases; bases with no gene match: 11. The CDR3 contains 14 residues. CDR3 sequence reads: CAAQQGAPTTEAFF. The CDR3, as DNA: TGTGCCGCACAACAGGGGGCGCCTACCACTGAAGCTTTCTTT.

This clone was picked up a small number of times. This chain connects TRBV4-1 to TRBJ1-6; the match to TRBD1 covers 7 bases. CDR3 length: 15 amino acids. CDR1 MGHRA and CDR2 YSYEKL come from the germline V gene. The V gene end was trimmed by 5 bases and the J gene end by 7 bases; junction bases not matched to a gene: 8. CDR3 bases: TGCGCCAGCAGCTCTCGACAGGGCGACAATTCACCCCTCCACTTT. Amino acids: CASSSRQGDNSPLHF.

The V call is TRBV27, the J call TRBJ2-3, with 7 nucleotides matching TRBD2. V lost 6 bases, J lost 2 bases, and 2 bases stayed unmatched. The CDR3 length is 13 residues. Germline CDR1 MNHEY, CDR2 SMNVEV (reference sequence). CDR3 region: CASRGTNTDTQYF. The CDR3 nucleotides are TGTGCCAGCAGAGGGACTAACACAGATACGCAGTATTTT.

The chain has TRBV2 and TRBJ1-5; D remains unclear. Trimming pared 7 bases from V and 4 bases from J, leaving 17 bases between. Germline-derived CDR1 and CDR2 are SNHLY and FYNNEI. This CDR3 spans 15 amino acids. CDR3 nucleotide sequence: TGTGCCAGCAAAAGTGGCCGTTCCCGGAATCAGCCCCAGCATTTT. As protein: CASKSGRSRNQPQHF.

V gene TRBV7-6 combines with J gene TRBJ2-6; the D gene is possibly TRBD2 (5 bases). The CDR3 is 18 amino acids. V was shortened by 0 bases and J by 0 bases, with 12 bases between the two germline ends. The germline V gene has CDR1 SGHVS and CDR2 FNYEAQ. This CDR3 reads CASSLASGILSGANVLTF. The CDR3 nucleotides are TGTGCCAGCAGCTTAGCCTCCGGGATCCTCTCTGGGGCCAACGTCCTGACTTTC.

The gene calls are TRBV6-4 and TRBJ2-7, with no clear D. The germline V and J ends were trimmed by 0 bases and 0 bases, with 15 bases remaining between them. Germline lookup yields CDR1 MRHNA and CDR2 SNTAGT. The CDR3 contains 17 residues. The CDR3 sequence is CASSDSQRTTSSYEQYF. The CDR3 DNA reads TGTGCCAGCAGTGACTCGCAACGAACTACCAGCTCCTACGAGCAGTACTTC.

V is TRBV7-9 and J is TRBJ2-3; TRBD1 agrees at 7 bases. Germline CDR1 and CDR2: SEHNR and FQNEAQ (reference sequence). The V segment lost 2 bases and the J segment 0 bases; nucleotides outside the gene matches: 5. The CDR3 contains 16 residues. The CDR3 is CASSLWAGGSTDTQYF. The CDR3 bases are TGTGCCAGCAGCTTATGGGCAGGGGGAAGCACAGATACGCAGTATTTT. The variable domain in full, completed from reference TRBV7-9 and TRBJ2-3, reads DTGVSQNPRHKITKRGQNVTFRCDPISEHNRLYWYRQTLGQGPEFLTYFQNEAQLEKSRLLSDRFSAERPKGSFSTLEIQRTEQGDSAMYLCASSLWAGGSTDTQYFGPGTRLTVL.

V and J are TRBV14 and TRBJ1-1, with a weak D call TRBD1 (5 bases). This CDR3 contains 14 residues. Trimming removed 3 bases at V and 0 bases at J, with 8 bases between. Germline lookup yields CDR1 SGHDN and CDR2 FVKESK. The CDR3 is CASSQRGLNTEAFF. The CDR3 region has the DNA TGTGCCAGCAGCCAGAGGGGCCTGAACACTGAAGCTTTCTTT.

V and J are TRBV2 and TRBJ2-7; D may correspond to TRBD1 or TRBD2 (5 bases each). The CDR3 is 15 amino acids. Germline V gives CDR1 SNHLY, CDR2 FYNNEI. Trimming stripped 6 bases from V and 7 bases from J, with 22 bases between. The CDR3 spells CASRESGPIWGEQYF. CDR3 DNA sequence: TGTGCCAGCAGAGAGTCGGGGCCCATATGGGGAGAGCAGTACTTC.